These 10 T cell receptor beta chains were sequenced from one sample in a study of blood T cell repertoires in COVID-19. TCRdb's copy holds only in-frame clones and misses some; the assay was immunoSEQ multiplex PCR. The sample includes 400,000 or so clones, around 90% of them seen just once. Sequencing used PBMCs or T cells enriched from blood (not recorded which). Every receptor here comes from a man aged 18-30 years who had recovered from COVID-19.

The chain couples TRBV6-5 to TRBJ1-6, with 7 bases aligning to TRBD1. Germline loops: CDR1 MNHEY, CDR2 SVGAGI. The CDR3 has 15 amino acids. Unmatched junction bases numbered 6, after V lost 2 bases and J lost 8 bases. CDR3 amino acids: CASSYDRVRDSPLHF. The CDR3 coding sequence is TGTGCCAGCAGTTACGACAGGGTGCGCGATTCACCCCTCCACTTT.

The gene calls are TRBV28 and TRBJ2-2, with 10 bases aligning to TRBD2. CDR3 size: 18 residues. CDR1 and CDR2 from the germline V gene are MDHEN and SYDVKM. With 3 bases clipped from V and 4 bases from J, the junction kept 11 bases outside the gene matches. In DNA form, the CDR3 reads TGTGCCAGCAGTTTTGGCCTAGCGGGAGAAATAGTCACCGGGGAGCTGTTTTTT. It yields the protein CASSFGLAGEIVTGELFF.

The chain couples TRBV7-8 to TRBJ1-2; D gene uncertain. The germline gives CDR1 SGHVS, CDR2 FQNEAQ. Trimming removed 2 bases from V and 2 bases from J, with 6 bases in between. This CDR3 is built from 13 residues. In DNA, the CDR3 is TGTGCCAGCAGCTTATGGCAGAACTATGGCTACACCTTC. It yields the protein CASSLWQNYGYTF. The variable domain in full, with the rest retrieved from reference TRBV7-8 and TRBJ1-2, is GAGVSQSPRYKVAKRGQDVALRCDPISGHVSLFWYQQALGQGPEFLTYFQNEAQLDKSGLPSDRFFAERPEGSVSTLKIQRTQQEDSAVYLCASSLWQNYGYTFGSGTRLTVV.

The rearrangement joins TRBV6-5 to TRBJ1-1, with unresolved D. Germline V CDR1 and CDR2: MNHEY, SVGAGI. Deletions cut 6 bases from V and 0 bases from J, with 8 bases between. The CDR3 length is 13 residues. Here the CDR3 reads CASRLALNTEAFF. The CDR3, as DNA: TGTGCCAGCAGGCTAGCTCTGAACACTGAAGCTTTCTTT.

The rearrangement uses TRBV10-3 and TRBJ1-4; D call uncertain. Germline CDR1 ENHRY, CDR2 SYGVKD. Deletions cut 10 bases from V and 0 bases from J, with 15 bases between. This CDR3 is built from 15 residues. The CDR3 region is CATSKLGATNEKLFF. The DNA of the CDR3 is TGTGCCACCTCGAAGCTAGGTGCAACTAATGAAAAACTGTTTTTT.

The chain joins TRBV28 to TRBJ2-7; D not resolved. CDR1 and CDR2 (germline): MDHEN, SYDVKM. This CDR3 has 12 residues. V lost 5 bases, J lost 9 bases, and 14 bases lay in between. Here the CDR3 DNA reads TGTGCCAGCAGTCCCACCCGGGTCGTGCAGTACTTC. It codes for CASSPTRVVQYF.

V is TRBV7-3 and J is TRBJ1-6, with D possibly being TRBD1 (6 bases). The length of the CDR3 is 15 residues. The V end lost 4 bases, the J end lost 10 bases, and 17 bases lay between the germline ends. Germline values: CDR1 SGHTA, CDR2 FQGTGA. This CDR3 is CASSSSTGIGSPLHF. The CDR3 nucleotides read TGTGCCAGCAGCTCTTCCACAGGGATTGGGTCACCCCTCCACTTT.

With regard to this clone: This specimen includes other DNA sequences encoding the same CDR3. V and J are TRBV7-3 and TRBJ1-1; D gene unclear. The V end was cut by 5 bases, the J end by 6 bases, with 7 bases between. Germline V gene lookup returns CDR1 SGHTA and CDR2 FQGTGA. The CDR3 has 11 amino acids. The CDR3, as DNA: TGTGCCAGCAGCAGCGGCGCTGAAGCTTTCTTT. Residues: CASSSGAEAFF.

The V call is TRBV6-4, the J call TRBJ2-2; TRBD2 matches 13 bases. V gave up 9 bases and J gave up 1 base; unmatched junction bases: 2. CDR1 is MRHNA, CDR2 SNTAGT, per germline. The CDR3 has 15 residues. CDR3 sequence reads: CARGLAGRNTGELFF. The CDR3, as DNA: TGTGCCAGGGGACTAGCGGGGCGGAACACCGGGGAGCTGTTTTTT.

V is TRBV13 and J is TRBJ1-2; possibly TRBD1 for D (6 bases). The V end was cut by 5 bases, the J end by 2 bases, with 24 bases between. The CDR3 spans 18 residues. Germline V gene data show CDR1 as PRHDT and CDR2 as FYEKMQ (reference sequence). CDR3 in DNA: TGTGCCAGCAGCCTCGGGGGGGCGCAACTCCCAGGGAACTATGGCTACACCTTC. This gives the protein CASSLGGAQLPGNYGYTF.